This T cell receptor (beta chain) was identified during a study of blood T cell dynamics during melanoma immunotherapy. Looked up from germline, CDR1 is MNHEY and CDR2 is SMNVEV (reference sequence). V gave up 2 bases and J gave up 2 bases, with 10 bases separating them. The CDR3 covers 15 residues. The time point denotes: week 3, after first cycle of checkpoint inhibitor. A single count supports this clone. Sequencing used immunoSEQ multiplex PCR; TCRdb keeps in-frame clones, though not all of them. The data contain 15,000 or so clones, approximately 94% of them singletons. V is TRBV27 and J is TRBJ1-3; D is ambiguous. This clonotype was sampled from a human donor with melanoma. Sequencing was performed on effector memory CD8+ T cells from blood, taken from a patient treated with checkpoint blockade. CDR3 nucleotide sequence: TGTGCCAGCAGTTTACAACCTTACCCTGGAAACACCATATATTTT. It translates to CASSLQPYPGNTIYF.